The text below deals with one T cell receptor (beta chain). Produced via immunoSEQ multiplex PCR; TCRdb's table is partial and in-frame only. The data hold 69,000 or so clones, with roughly 80% observed a single time. The record originates from a study of blood T cell repertoires in COVID-19. The specimen was peripheral blood. The sequence was collected from a woman aged 80 or over with active or convalescent COVID-19.

The CDR3 DNA follows: TGTGCCAGCAGCCAAGATCGCGGGGGGCGTTCCTCTGAGACCCAGTACTTC. It translates to CASSQDRGGRSSETQYF. V and J are TRBV4-2 and TRBJ2-5; TRBD2 agrees at 8 bases. CDR1 is LGHNA and CDR2 is YNFKEQ in the germline V gene. V lost 0 bases and J lost 5; bases outside the gene matches: 11. The CDR3 is 17 residues long.